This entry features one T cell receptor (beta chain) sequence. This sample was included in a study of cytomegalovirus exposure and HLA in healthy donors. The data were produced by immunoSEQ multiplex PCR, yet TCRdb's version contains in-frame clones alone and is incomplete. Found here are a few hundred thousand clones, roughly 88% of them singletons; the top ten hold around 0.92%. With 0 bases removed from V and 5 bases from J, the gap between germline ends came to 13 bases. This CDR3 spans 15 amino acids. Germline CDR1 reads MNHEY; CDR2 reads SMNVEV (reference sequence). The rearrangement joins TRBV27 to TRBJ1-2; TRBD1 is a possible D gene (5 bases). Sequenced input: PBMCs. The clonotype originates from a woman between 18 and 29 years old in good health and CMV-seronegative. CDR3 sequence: CASSLSTGHGYGYTF. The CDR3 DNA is TGTGCCAGCAGTTTATCCACTGGACACGGATATGGCTACACCTTC.